The next 4 T cell receptor beta chains were all read from a single sample in a study of T cell responses to AZD1222 COVID-19 vaccine. Sequencing used immunoSEQ multiplex PCR; TCRdb keeps in-frame clones, though not all of them. The sample consists of about 150,000 clones, just over 90% of them appearing once. The sample here was peripheral blood, taken 28 days after the second AZD1222 dose. Source of these receptors: an adult who received the AZD1222 COVID-19 vaccine.

The chain uses TRBV10-3 and TRBJ1-1; possible D gene TRBD1, 5 bases. This CDR3 has 18 amino acids. V was cut by 3 bases and J by 0 bases, with 20 bases left in between. The germline V gene has CDR1 ENHRY and CDR2 SYGVKD. CDR3 DNA: TGTGCCATCAGTGATACGATGGACGGACACCTCTTGAACACTGAAGCTTTCTTT. Protein product: CAISDTMDGHLLNTEAFF.

The chain has TRBV10-2 and TRBJ1-1; D unresolved. The CDR3 runs 15 residues. V was shortened by 6 bases and J by 2 bases, with 16 bases between the two germline ends. Germline V lookup: CDR1 WSHSY, CDR2 SAAADI. For the CDR3, the DNA is TGCGCCAGCAGCACCCTCAGGCGTGGTAACACTGAAGCTTTCTTT. Translated, it gives CASSTLRRGNTEAFF.

The count of this clone is one. The chain recombines TRBV5-1 with TRBJ1-2, with TRBD1 matching over 7 bases. The length of the CDR3 is 15 residues. V gave up 0 bases and J gave up 8 bases; unmatched junction bases: 10. CDR1 is SGHRS, CDR2 YFSETQ, per germline. The CDR3 DNA follows: TGCGCCAGCAGCTTGGTAGTAGGGACAGCCGGCGGCTACACCTTC. It yields the protein CASSLVVGTAGGYTF. Full variable domain (missing parts from reference TRBV5-1 and TRBJ1-2): KAGVTQTPRYLIKTRGQQVTLSCSPISGHRSVSWYQQTPGQGLQFLFEYFSETQRNKGNFPGRFSGRQFSNSRSEMNVSTLELGDSALYLCASSLVVGTAGGYTFGSGTRLTVV.

This clone was recorded only once. The V and J genes are TRBV6-1 and TRBJ2-7; D remains unclear. The CDR3 contains 13 residues. The germline V and J ends were trimmed by 3 bases and 2 bases, with 8 bases remaining between them. Germline assignment: CDR1 MNHNS and CDR2 SASEGT. The CDR3 DNA reads as TGTGCCAGCAGTGAGAAGGTACCCTACGAGCAGTACTTC. Its translation: CASSEKVPYEQYF.